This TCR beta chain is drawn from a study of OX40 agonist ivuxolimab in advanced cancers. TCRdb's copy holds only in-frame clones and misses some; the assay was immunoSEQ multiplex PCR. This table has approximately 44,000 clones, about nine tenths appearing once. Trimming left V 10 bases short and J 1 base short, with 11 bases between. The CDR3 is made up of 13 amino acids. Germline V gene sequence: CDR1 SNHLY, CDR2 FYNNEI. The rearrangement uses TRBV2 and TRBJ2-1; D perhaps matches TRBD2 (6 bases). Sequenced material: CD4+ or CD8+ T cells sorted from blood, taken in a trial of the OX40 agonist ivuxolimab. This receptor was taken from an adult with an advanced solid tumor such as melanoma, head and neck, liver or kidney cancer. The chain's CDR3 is CATGSYSYNEQFF. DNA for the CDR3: TGTGCCACCGGGAGTTATTCCTACAATGAGCAGTTCTTC.